These 8 T cell receptor beta chains share one sample of origin, sequenced in a study of shared clonotypes between healthy human individuals. TCRdb's copy holds only in-frame clones and misses some; the assay was immunoSEQ multiplex PCR. The sample lists approximately 2.5 million clones, 93% occurring once. Sequences were obtained from naive CD4+ T cells from PBMCs. Subset denoted: CD45RA+ positively selected. Source of these receptors: a man between 18 and 29 years old in good health. Some clones in this sample may be carry-over from other donors' samples.

This clone has only one observation. The chain carries TRBV28 and TRBJ1-5; D remains unclear. V lost 10 bases, J lost 2 bases, and 24 bases lay in between. The CDR3 covers 17 residues. Looked up from germline, CDR1 is MDHEN and CDR2 is SYDVKM. CDR3 nucleotide sequence: TGTGCCACCGAAAGTTGGGCGGGGATTAAGGGCAATCAGCCCCAGCATTTT. It encodes CATESWAGIKGNQPQHF.

This rearrangement joins TRBV25-1 to TRBJ1-3; the D is unclear. CDR1 and CDR2 from the germline V gene are MGHDK and SYGVNS. The CDR3 totals 15 residues. Trimming removed 1 base from V and 3 bases from J, with 10 bases in between. The DNA of the CDR3 is TGTGCCAGCAGTGAATTAGGCAGGAGTGGAAACACCATATATTTT. Translated, it gives CASSELGRSGNTIYF.

The chain couples TRBV30 to TRBJ2-5, with 7 bases matching TRBD1. This CDR3 has 15 residues. V shed 1 base and J 0 bases; nucleotides not matched to a gene: 5. Germline V gives CDR1 GTSNPN, CDR2 SVGIG (reference sequence). CDR3 amino acids: CAWSAWDSYQETQYF. The CDR3 coding sequence is TGTGCCTGGAGTGCCTGGGACAGTTACCAAGAGACCCAGTACTTC.

J is TRBJ2-3 and V is TRBV5-6, with 10 positions matching TRBD1. This CDR3 has 16 residues. The ends lost 0 bases at V and 4 bases at J; junction bases unmatched: 5. Germline CDR1 reads SGHDT; CDR2 reads YYEEEE. The CDR3 DNA follows: TGTGCCAGCAGCTTGGTAGGGACAGGGGTTTCAGATACGCAGTATTTT. Translating it yields CASSLVGTGVSDTQYF.

This rearrangement joins TRBV9 to TRBJ2-7; 12 bases are shared with TRBD2. The CDR3 has 15 residues. J lost 2 bases, V lost 4 bases, and 4 bases had no gene match. Germline V CDR1 and CDR2: SGDLS, YYNGEE. The CDR3 sequence: CASSQGLAGTYEQYF. The CDR3 coding sequence is TGTGCCAGCAGCCAGGGACTAGCGGGCACCTACGAGCAGTACTTC.

V is TRBV15 and J is TRBJ2-7, with 7 positions matching TRBD1. The CDR3 is made up of 15 amino acids. The V segment lost 1 base and the J segment 1 base; nucleotides outside the gene matches: 4. Germline assignment: CDR1 LNHNV and CDR2 YYDKDF (reference sequence). In nucleotides, the CDR3 is TGTGCCACCAGCAGAGCTCCGGGACAGTCCTACGAGCAGTACTTC. Its translation: CATSRAPGQSYEQYF.

This clone came up a few times. V and J are TRBV27 and TRBJ2-2; no clear D. The CDR3 consists of 13 residues. V lost 1 base and J lost 4, with 4 bases in between. Germline V CDR1 and CDR2: MNHEY, SMNVEV (reference sequence). The CDR3 DNA follows: TGTGCCAGCAGTTTATGGGTCACCGGGGAGCTGTTTTTT. As protein: CASSLWVTGELFF.

This sequence joins TRBV6-1 and TRBJ1-4; the D is unclear. CDR1 and CDR2 (germline): MNHNS, SASEGT. The CDR3 has 15 amino acids. Between the trimmed V and J ends, which lost 0 bases and 7 bases, there was a span of 12 bases. The CDR3 DNA reads as TGTGCCAGCAGTGAAGCGCCGTGGAGGCGTGAAAAACTGTTTTTT. It is translated as CASSEAPWRREKLFF.